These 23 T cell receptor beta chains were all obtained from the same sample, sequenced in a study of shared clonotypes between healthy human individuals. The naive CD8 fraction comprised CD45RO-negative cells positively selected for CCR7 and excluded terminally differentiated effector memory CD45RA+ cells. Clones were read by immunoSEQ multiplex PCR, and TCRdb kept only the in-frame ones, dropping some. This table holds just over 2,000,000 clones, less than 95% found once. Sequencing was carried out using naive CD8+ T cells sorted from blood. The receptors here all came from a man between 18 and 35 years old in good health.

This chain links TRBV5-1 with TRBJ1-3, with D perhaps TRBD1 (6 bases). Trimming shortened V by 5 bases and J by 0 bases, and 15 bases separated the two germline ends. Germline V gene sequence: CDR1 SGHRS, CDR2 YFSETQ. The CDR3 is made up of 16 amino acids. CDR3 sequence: CASSWGGTSSGNTIYF. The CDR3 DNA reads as TGCGCCAGCAGTTGGGGGGGCACTAGCTCTGGAAACACCATATATTTT.

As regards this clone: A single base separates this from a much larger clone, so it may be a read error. CDR3 region: CASSLHYEQYF. The CDR3 coding sequence is TGTGCCAGCAGCTTACACTACGAGCAGTACTTC. The V call is TRBV7-2, the J call TRBJ2-7; the D is unclear. From germline, CDR1 is SGHTA and CDR2 FQGNSA. The CDR3 is 11 residues long. Trimming removed 2 bases at V and 3 bases at J, with 2 bases between.

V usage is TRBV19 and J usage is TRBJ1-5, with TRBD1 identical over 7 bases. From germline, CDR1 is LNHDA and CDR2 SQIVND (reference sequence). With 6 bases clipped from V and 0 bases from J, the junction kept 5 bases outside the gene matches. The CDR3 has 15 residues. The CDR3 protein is CASRRDRSSNQPQHF. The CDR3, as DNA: TGTGCCAGTAGGCGGGACAGAAGTAGCAATCAGCCCCAGCATTTT.

The CDR3 loop reads CASSFVPAQNQPQHF. The CDR3 nucleotides are TGTGCCAGCAGCTTCGTCCCAGCCCAGAATCAGCCCCAGCATTTT. The rearrangement uses TRBV7-2 and TRBJ1-5; D is ambiguous. Trimming removed 3 bases from V and 4 bases from J, with 13 bases in between. Germline values: CDR1 SGHTA, CDR2 FQGNSA. The CDR3 totals 15 residues.

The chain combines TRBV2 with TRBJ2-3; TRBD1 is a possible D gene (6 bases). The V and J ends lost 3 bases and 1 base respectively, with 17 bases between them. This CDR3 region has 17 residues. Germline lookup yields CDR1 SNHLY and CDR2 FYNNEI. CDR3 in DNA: TGTGCCAGCAGTGACCTTACTGGACAGTGGGGCACAGATACGCAGTATTTT. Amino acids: CASSDLTGQWGTDTQYF.

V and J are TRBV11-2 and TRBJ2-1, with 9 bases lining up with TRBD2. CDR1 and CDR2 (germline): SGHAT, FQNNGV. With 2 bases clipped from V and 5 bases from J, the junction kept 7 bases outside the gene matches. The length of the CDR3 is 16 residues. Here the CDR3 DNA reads TGTGCCAGCAGCTTAAGTAGCGGGGGAACCGACAATGAGCAGTTCTTC. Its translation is CASSLSSGGTDNEQFF.

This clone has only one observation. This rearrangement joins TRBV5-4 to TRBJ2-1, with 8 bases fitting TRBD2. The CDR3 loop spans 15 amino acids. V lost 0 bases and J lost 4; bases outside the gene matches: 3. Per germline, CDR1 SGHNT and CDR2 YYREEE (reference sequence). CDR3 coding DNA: TGTGCCAGCAGCTTGGGGCGGGGGGAATACAATGAGCAGTTCTTC. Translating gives CASSLGRGEYNEQFF.

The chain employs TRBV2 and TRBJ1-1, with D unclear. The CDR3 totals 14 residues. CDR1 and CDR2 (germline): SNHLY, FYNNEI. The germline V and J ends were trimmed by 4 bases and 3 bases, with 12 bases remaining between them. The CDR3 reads CASSGRVRDTEAFF. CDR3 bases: TGTGCCAGCAGTGGGAGGGTGAGGGACACTGAAGCTTTCTTT.

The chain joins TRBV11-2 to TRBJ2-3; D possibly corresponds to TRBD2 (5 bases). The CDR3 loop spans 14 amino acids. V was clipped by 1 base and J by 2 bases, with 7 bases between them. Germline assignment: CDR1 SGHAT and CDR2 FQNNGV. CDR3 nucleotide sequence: TGTGCCAGCAGCTTAGTAGCGTTCACAGATACGCAGTATTTT. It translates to CASSLVAFTDTQYF.

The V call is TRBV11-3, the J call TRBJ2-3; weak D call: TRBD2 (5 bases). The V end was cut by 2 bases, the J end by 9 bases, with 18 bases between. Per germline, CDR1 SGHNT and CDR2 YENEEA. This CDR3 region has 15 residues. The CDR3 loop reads CASSLSGALIDTQYF. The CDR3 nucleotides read TGTGCCAGCAGCTTAAGCGGCGCCCTGATCGACACGCAGTATTTT.

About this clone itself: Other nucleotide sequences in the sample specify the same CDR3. DNA for the CDR3: TGTGCCAGCAGTTACTCGGGGCGCACAGATACGCAGTATTTT. Translated: CASSYSGRTDTQYF. The chain uses TRBV6-5 and TRBJ2-3, with D perhaps matching TRBD1 (5 bases). CDR3 length equals 14 residues. From germline, CDR1 is MNHEY and CDR2 SVGAGI. Trimming took off 0 bases at V and 1 base at J, with 5 bases between the two ends.

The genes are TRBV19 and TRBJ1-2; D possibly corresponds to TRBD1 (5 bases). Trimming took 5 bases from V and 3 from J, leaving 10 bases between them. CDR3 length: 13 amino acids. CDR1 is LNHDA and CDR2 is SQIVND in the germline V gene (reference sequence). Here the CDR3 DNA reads TGTGCCAGTAGTCAGGGAGAGGACTATGGCTACACCTTC. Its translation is CASSQGEDYGYTF.

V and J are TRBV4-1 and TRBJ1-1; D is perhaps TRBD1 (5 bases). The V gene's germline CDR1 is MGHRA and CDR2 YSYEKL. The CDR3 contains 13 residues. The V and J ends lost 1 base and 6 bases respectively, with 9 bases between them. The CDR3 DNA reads TGCGCCAGCAGCCAAGTTGGGGACTCTGAAGCTTTCTTT. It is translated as CASSQVGDSEAFF.

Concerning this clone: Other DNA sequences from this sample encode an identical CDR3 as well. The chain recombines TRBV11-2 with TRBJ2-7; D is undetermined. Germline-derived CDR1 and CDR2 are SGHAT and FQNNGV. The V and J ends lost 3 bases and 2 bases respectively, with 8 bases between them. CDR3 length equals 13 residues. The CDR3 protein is CASSFSSPYEQYF. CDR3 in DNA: TGTGCCAGCAGCTTTAGCAGCCCCTACGAGCAGTACTTC.

The CDR3 reads CASSHGVGREAFF. The CDR3 nucleotides are TGCGCCAGCAGCCATGGAGTTGGCAGGGAAGCTTTCTTT. The V and J genes are TRBV4-3 and TRBJ1-1; D not certain. Germline CDR1 LGHNA, CDR2 YSLEER. CDR3 length equals 13 residues. The ends were cut back, 3 bases at V and 8 bases at J, with 13 bases in the middle.

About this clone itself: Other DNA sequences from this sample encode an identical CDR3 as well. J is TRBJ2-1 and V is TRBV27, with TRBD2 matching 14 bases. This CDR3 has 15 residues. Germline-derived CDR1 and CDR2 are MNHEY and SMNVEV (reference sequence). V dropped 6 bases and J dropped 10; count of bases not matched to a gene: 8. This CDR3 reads CASSPGTSGRSEQFF. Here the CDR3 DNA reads TGTGCCAGCAGCCCCGGGACTAGCGGGAGATCAGAGCAGTTCTTC.

In DNA, the CDR3 is TGCGCCAGCAGCTTGGGACAGGGGGCTCTAGCCAAAAACATTCAGTACTTC. Translated: CASSLGQGALAKNIQYF. The rearrangement links TRBV5-1 to TRBJ2-4; 10 bases align to TRBD1. From germline, CDR1 is SGHRS and CDR2 YFSETQ. The ends lost 0 bases at V and 0 bases at J; junction bases unmatched: 3. This CDR3 comprises 17 residues.

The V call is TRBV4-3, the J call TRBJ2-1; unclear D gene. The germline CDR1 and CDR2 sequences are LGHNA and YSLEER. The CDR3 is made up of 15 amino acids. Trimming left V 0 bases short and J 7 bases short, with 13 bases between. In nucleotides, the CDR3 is TGCGCCAGCAGCCAAGATGGAATCGTGGTAAATGAGCAGTTCTTC. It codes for CASSQDGIVVNEQFF.

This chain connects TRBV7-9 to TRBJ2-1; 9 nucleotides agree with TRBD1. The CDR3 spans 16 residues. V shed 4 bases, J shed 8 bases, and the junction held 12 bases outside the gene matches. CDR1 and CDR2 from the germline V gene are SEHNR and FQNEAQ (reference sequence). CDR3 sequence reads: CASSSNKPGQGYEQFF. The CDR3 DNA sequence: TGTGCCAGCAGCTCAAACAAACCGGGACAGGGCTATGAGCAGTTCTTC.

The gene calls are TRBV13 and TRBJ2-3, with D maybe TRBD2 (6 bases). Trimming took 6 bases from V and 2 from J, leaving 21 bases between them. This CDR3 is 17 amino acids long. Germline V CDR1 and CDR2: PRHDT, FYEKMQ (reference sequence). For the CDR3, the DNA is TGTGCCAGCAGTCTTCGTTACGGGGGACCATTCACAGATACGCAGTATTTT. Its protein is CASSLRYGGPFTDTQYF.

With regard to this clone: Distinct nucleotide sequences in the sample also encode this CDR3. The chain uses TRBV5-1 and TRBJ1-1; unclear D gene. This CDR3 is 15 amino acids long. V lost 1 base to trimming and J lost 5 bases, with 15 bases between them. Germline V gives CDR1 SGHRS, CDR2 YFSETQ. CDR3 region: CASSLSPSGGTEAFF. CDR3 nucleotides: TGCGCCAGCAGCTTGTCCCCTTCCGGAGGGACTGAAGCTTTCTTT.

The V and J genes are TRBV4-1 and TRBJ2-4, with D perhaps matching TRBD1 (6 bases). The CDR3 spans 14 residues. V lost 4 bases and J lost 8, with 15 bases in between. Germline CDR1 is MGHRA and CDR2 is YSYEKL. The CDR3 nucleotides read TGCGCCAGCAGCCCCGGACAGATGATGGACATTCAGTACTTC. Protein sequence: CASSPGQMMDIQYF.

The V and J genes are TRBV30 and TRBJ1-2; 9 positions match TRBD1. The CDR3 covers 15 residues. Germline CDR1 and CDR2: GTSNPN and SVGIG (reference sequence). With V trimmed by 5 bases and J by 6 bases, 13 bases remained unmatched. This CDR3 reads CAWAPGTGKGNGYTF. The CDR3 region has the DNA TGTGCCTGGGCCCCAGGGACAGGGAAAGGGAATGGCTACACCTTC. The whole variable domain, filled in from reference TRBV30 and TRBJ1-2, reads SQTIHQWPATLVQPVGSPLSLECTVEGTSNPNLYWYRQAAGRGLQLLFYSVGIGQISSEVPQNLSASRPQDRQFILSSKKLLLSDSGFYLCAWAPGTGKGNGYTFGSGTRLTVV.